These 18 T cell receptor beta chains share one sample of origin, sequenced in a study of cytomegalovirus exposure and HLA in healthy donors. The PCR used 60 Vbeta and 13 Jbeta primers. This table comes from immunoSEQ multiplex PCR, and its TCRdb copy is limited to in-frame clones, with some not included. The data contain just under 150,000 clones, roughly 80% of them singletons. The sequenced sample consisted of PBMCs. The receptors derive from a woman aged 25 to 39 in good health and CMV-seronegative.

This clone was detected once. The rearrangement uses TRBV15 and TRBJ1-1; 7 bases align to TRBD1. In germline, CDR1 is LNHNV, CDR2 YYDKDF (reference sequence). The CDR3 has 17 amino acids. V dropped 1 base and J dropped 5; count of bases not matched to a gene: 13. The DNA of the CDR3 is TGTGCCACCAGCAGAGGATTCGTTAAGGGGGCGCGAACTGAAGCTTTCTTT. It is translated as CATSRGFVKGARTEAFF.

The V gene is TRBV9, the J gene TRBJ1-2; D unclear. The germline V gene has CDR1 SGDLS and CDR2 YYNGEE. Deletions cut 2 bases from V and 0 bases from J, with 5 bases between. The CDR3 is 13 amino acids. The CDR3 region has the DNA TGTGCCAGCAGCGTTTTAGCTAACTATGGCTACACCTTC. Translation gives CASSVLANYGYTF.

This clone was counted at least ten times. This chain uses TRBV28 with TRBJ1-2, with D maybe TRBD1 (6 bases). The V and J ends lost 5 bases and 7 bases respectively, with 17 bases between them. There are 14 residues in the CDR3. Looked up from germline, CDR1 is MDHEN and CDR2 is SYDVKM. The CDR3 sequence: CASSPINRQVGYTF. The CDR3, as DNA: TGTGCCAGCAGTCCAATTAACCGACAGGTTGGCTACACCTTC.

The chain combines TRBV4-3 with TRBJ2-2; TRBD2 might be the D (6 bases). V lost 3 bases and J lost 2, with 13 bases in between. The CDR3 extends over 16 amino acids. The germline gives CDR1 LGHNA, CDR2 YSLEER. This chain's CDR3 is CASSQNPGLNTGELFF. Written as DNA, the CDR3 is TGCGCCAGCAGCCAGAACCCGGGACTTAACACCGGGGAGCTGTTTTTT.

There are a few counts of this clone. The rearrangement joins TRBV2 to TRBJ2-1, with no clear D. Germline V gives CDR1 SNHLY, CDR2 FYNNEI. This CDR3 region has 11 residues. Trimming cost V 6 bases and J 4 bases, with 4 bases left between them. The CDR3 sequence is CASRTYNEQFF. The DNA for the CDR3 is TGTGCCAGCAGGACATACAATGAGCAGTTCTTC.

This sequence joins TRBV6-5 and TRBJ2-1; 11 nucleotides agree with TRBD2. CDR3 length: 15 residues. CDR1 is MNHEY and CDR2 is SVGAGI in the germline V gene. Trimming removed 5 bases from V and 3 bases from J; junction bases left unmatched: 3. The CDR3: CASSITSGGYNEQFF. In DNA form, the CDR3 reads TGTGCCAGCAGTATCACTAGCGGGGGCTACAATGAGCAGTTCTTC.

The chain is built from TRBV19 and TRBJ2-7; 7 nucleotides line up with TRBD2. The CDR3 is 15 amino acids. Germline CDR1 reads LNHDA; CDR2 reads SQIVND (reference sequence). The V segment lost 3 bases and the J segment 6 bases; nucleotides outside the gene matches: 11. The CDR3 DNA sequence: TGTGCCAGTAGTATCGTATCGGGGAGGGATGGCGAGCAGTACTTC. It yields the protein CASSIVSGRDGEQYF.

The chain employs TRBV7-8 and TRBJ1-6; D is unclear. CDR1 and CDR2 (germline): SGHVS, FQNEAQ. This CDR3 contains 14 residues. Trimming cost V 7 bases and J 7 bases, with 14 bases left between them. This CDR3 is CASTPPPGNSPLHF. CDR3 bases: TGTGCCAGCACCCCGCCGCCGGGGAATTCACCCCTCCACTTT.

The chain has TRBV11-2 and TRBJ2-7; TRBD2 aligns across 10 bases. The ends lost 1 base at V and 1 base at J; junction bases unmatched: 13. The germline V gene has CDR1 SGHAT and CDR2 FQNNGV. The CDR3 contains 19 residues. CDR3 protein: CASSLGIQGRGLASYEQYF. The CDR3 DNA is TGTGCCAGCAGCTTAGGAATTCAGGGACGGGGACTAGCGTCCTACGAGCAGTACTTC.

This clone occurred once. This CDR3 reads CASSQRGQLNTEAFF. Here the CDR3 DNA reads TGCGCCAGCAGCCAACGGGGACAGTTGAACACTGAAGCTTTCTTT. The V and J genes are TRBV5-1 and TRBJ1-1; 7 nucleotides align to TRBD1. The V gene end was trimmed by 4 bases and the J gene end by 0 bases; junction bases not matched to a gene: 6. The germline V gene has CDR1 SGHRS and CDR2 YFSETQ. CDR3 length: 15 amino acids. The variable domain in full, with the rest retrieved from reference TRBV5-1 and TRBJ1-1, is KAGVTQTPRYLIKTRGQQVTLSCSPISGHRSVSWYQQTPGQGLQFLFEYFSETQRNKGNFPGRFSGRQFSNSRSEMNVSTLELGDSALYLCASSQRGQLNTEAFFGQGTRLTVV.

This rearrangement joins TRBV30 to TRBJ1-3, with a weak D call TRBD1 (6 bases). The CDR3 has 16 residues. V lost 1 base to trimming and J lost 1 base, with 14 bases between them. The germline V gene encodes CDR1 GTSNPN and CDR2 SVGIG (reference sequence). The CDR3 nucleotides read TGTGCCTGGAGTGCGGGACACTTTCTTTCTGGAAACACCATATATTTT. Protein: CAWSAGHFLSGNTIYF.

This clone appeared once. J is TRBJ2-3 and V is TRBV18; possibly TRBD1 for D (7 bases). In germline, CDR1 is KGHSH, CDR2 LQKENI. Trimming removed 4 bases from V and 5 bases from J, with 16 bases in between. The CDR3 is 15 amino acids. Here the CDR3 reads CASSLHQGGQDTQYF. The DNA for the CDR3 is TGTGCCAGCTCACTCCACCAGGGGGGACAAGATACGCAGTATTTT.

The CDR3 DNA sequence: TGTGCCAGCAGTTTAAGGAGATATAGTGGGCGGGTCGAAGAGCAGTACTTC. Translating it yields CASSLRRYSGRVEEQYF. The chain is built from TRBV27 and TRBJ2-7, with D possibly TRBD2 on 5 matching bases. The CDR3 extends over 17 amino acids. Germline lookup yields CDR1 MNHEY and CDR2 SMNVEV (reference sequence). The V and J ends lost 2 bases and 7 bases respectively, with 24 bases between them.

This sequence joins TRBV11-2 and TRBJ2-2; TRBD2 might be the D (5 bases). V was cut by 4 bases and J by 1 base, with 10 bases left in between. The CDR3 loop spans 15 amino acids. Germline V CDR1 and CDR2: SGHAT, FQNNGV. For the CDR3, the DNA is TGTGCCAGCAGCTGGGCAGGACTGAACACCGGGGAGCTGTTTTTT. Translating it yields CASSWAGLNTGELFF.

This clone was counted only a few times. The V gene is TRBV18, the J gene TRBJ2-7, with D perhaps matching TRBD1 (6 bases). Trimming removed 5 bases at V and 3 bases at J, with 11 bases between. The CDR3 has 13 amino acids. The germline V gene encodes CDR1 KGHSH and CDR2 LQKENI. DNA for the CDR3: TGTGCCAGCTCAGCTGACAGGAACTACGAGCAGTACTTC. It yields the protein CASSADRNYEQYF. The whole variable domain, remainder taken from reference TRBV18 and TRBJ2-7, is NAGVMQNPRHLVRRRGQEARLRCSPMKGHSHVYWYRQLPEEGLKFMVYLQKENIIDESGMPKERFSAEFPKEGPSILRIQQVVRGDSAAYFCASSADRNYEQYFGPGTRLTVT.

The chain carries TRBV11-3 and TRBJ2-1, with 11 bases identical to TRBD2. Germline CDR1 is SGHNT and CDR2 is YENEEA. The CDR3 is made up of 18 amino acids. J lost 5 bases, V lost 5 bases, and 14 bases had no gene match. The CDR3 nucleotides read TGTGCCAGCAGCCTAAACTCCCCACTAGCGGGGGAAGACAATGAGCAGTTCTTC. Amino acids: CASSLNSPLAGEDNEQFF.

The chain is built from TRBV19 and TRBJ1-2; a possible D gene is TRBD1 (6 bases). Trimming took off 6 bases at V and 2 bases at J, with 13 bases between the two ends. The germline V gene encodes CDR1 LNHDA and CDR2 SQIVND (reference sequence). The CDR3 totals 14 residues. The CDR3 sequence: CASRILQGNYGYTF. The CDR3 DNA reads as TGTGCCAGTAGGATTCTACAGGGAAACTATGGCTACACCTTC. The full variable domain, completed using reference TRBV19 and TRBJ1-2, is DGGITQSPKYLFRKEGQNVTLSCEQNLNHDAMYWYRQDPGQGLRLIYYSQIVNDFQKGDIAEGYSVSREKKESFPLTVTSAQKNPTAFYLCASRILQGNYGYTFGSGTRLTVV.

Concerning this clone itself: The identical CDR3 is also encoded by other nucleotide sequences in the sample. This rearrangement joins TRBV6-1 to TRBJ1-2; TRBD1 matches 7 bases. V was pared by 5 bases and J by 3 bases, with 3 bases of the junction left unmatched. The germline CDR1 and CDR2 sequences are MNHNS and SASEGT. The CDR3 is 13 amino acids. In DNA form, the CDR3 reads TGTGCCAGCAGTCGAACAGGGGACTATGGCTACACCTTC. Translated, it gives CASSRTGDYGYTF.